The rows below give T cell receptor beta chains drawn from one sample of a study of blood T cell repertoires in COVID-19. The repertoire was sequenced with immunoSEQ multiplex PCR; TCRdb's copy has only in-frame clones and lacks some. The sample yields some 220,000 clones, around 85% seen once. The sequenced material came from peripheral blood. The origin of the receptors is a woman aged 55-70 years with active or convalescent COVID-19. The CDR3 runs from the conserved cysteine through the conserved F or W. The D gene is left open where the match is weak. The listing skips clone size in some rows; elsewhere it reads once, few, many or a size class.

d_gene,abundance,v_gene,j_gene,CDR3nt,CDR3aa
-,-,TRBV6-5,TRBJ1-1,TGTGCCAGCAGTCCTCAGGCAGGTTGGACTGAAGCTTTCTTT,CASSPQAGWTEAFF
TRBD1,few,TRBV6-1,TRBJ1-2,TGTGCCAGCAGTGATGACAGGGACCATGGCTACACCTTC,CASSDDRDHGYTF
TRBD2,-,TRBV15,TRBJ2-3,TGTGCCACCAGCAGAGGAAATAGCGGGAGGGCCGCAGATACGCAGTATTTT,CATSRGNSGRAADTQYF
TRBD1,-,TRBV9,TRBJ1-5,TGTGCCAGCAGCGGAGGGGGCTGGCAGCCCCAGCATTTT,CASSGGGWQPQHF
TRBD1,-,TRBV3-1/TRBV3-2,TRBJ1-5,TGTGCCAGCAGCACTCGAGGGGGCAACCAGCCCCAGCATTTT,CASSTRGGNQPQHF
TRBD2,-,TRBV24-1,TRBJ2-3,TGTGCCACCAAGGGGACTAGCGCCACAGATACGCAGTATTTT,CATKGTSATDTQYF
-,once,TRBV11-2,TRBJ2-1,TGTGCCAGCAGCTTAGAATGGTCGGGGTCCTACAATGAGCAGTTCTTC,CASSLEWSGSYNEQFF
TRBD1,-,TRBV29-1,TRBJ1-5,TGCAGCGTAGGGACAGGGGGGGGTCAGCCCCAGCATTTT,CSVGTGGGQPQHF
TRBD1,-,TRBV10-3,TRBJ2-2,TGTGCCATCAGTGAACAGGGGGCTTTCACCGGGGAGCTGTTTTTT,CAISEQGAFTGELFF
TRBD2,-,TRBV11-2,TRBJ2-2,TGTGCCAGCAGCAAACTAGCGGGAGTCAGCACCACCGGGGAGCTGTTTTTT,CASSKLAGVSTTGELFF
TRBD1,-,TRBV28,TRBJ1-1,TGTGCCAGCAGTTCGGGACAGGGACTCACTGAAGCTTTCTTT,CASSSGQGLTEAFF
-,-,TRBV27,TRBJ2-1,TGTGCCAGCAGTTTATCCGACAGCAATGAGCAGTTCTTC,CASSLSDSNEQFF
TRBD2,once,TRBV5-6,TRBJ2-7,TGTGCCAGCAGCTACTTTGGGAGGGACTCCTACGAGCAGTACTTC,CASSYFGRDSYEQYF
TRBD2,-,TRBV11-3,TRBJ2-5,TGTGCCAGCAGCTTAGATCCCACTAGCGGGAGTAAAGAGACCCAGTACTTC,CASSLDPTSGSKETQYF
TRBD1,-,TRBV5-5,TRBJ1-3,TGTGCCAGCAGCTTTGGGACAGCCAACTCTGGAAACACCATATATTTT,CASSFGTANSGNTIYF
-,-,TRBV3-1/TRBV3-2,TRBJ2-2,TGTGCCAGCAGCCAAGATCGTGGGGGCCCAGGGACCGGGGAGCTGTTTTTT,CASSQDRGGPGTGELFF
-,-,TRBV4-2,TRBJ2-1,TGTGCCAGCAGCCAAGGTTCGACAGGAGCCTCCGAAAATGAGCAGTTCTTC,CASSQGSTGASENEQFF
TRBD1,-,TRBV7-8,TRBJ1-5,TGTGCCAGCAGCTCACCGGGACAGGGAAATCAGCCCCAGCATTTT,CASSSPGQGNQPQHF
TRBD1,once,TRBV6-5,TRBJ2-2,TGTGCCAGCAGCGGACCACAGGGGCTCACCGGGGAGCTGTTTTTT,CASSGPQGLTGELFF
TRBD1,-,TRBV6-2/TRBV6-3,TRBJ1-1,TGTGCCAGCAGTTATGAGGGGGCGCCGGACACTGAAGCTTTCTTT,CASSYEGAPDTEAFF
TRBD2,many,TRBV4-1,TRBJ2-1,TGCGCCAGCAGCCCGATTAGCGGGAGGGGCTACAATGAGCAGTTCTTC,CASSPISGRGYNEQFF
TRBD1,-,TRBV2,TRBJ1-1,TGTGCCAGCAGCCAAGGGGGGACAGGGGGCATTCGAGCTTTCTTT,CASSQGGTGGIRAFF
-,few,TRBV27,TRBJ2-3,TGTGCCAGCAGTTTATATCTCAGTCCTAGCACAGATACGCAGTATTTT,CASSLYLSPSTDTQYF
-,once,TRBV27,TRBJ2-2,TGTGCCAGCAGTTTACGCGGAGCGAACACCGGGGAGCTGTTTTTT,CASSLRGANTGELFF
-,-,TRBV24-1,TRBJ2-3,TGTGCCACCAGTGATTCGGGAACAGGGTTGACAGATACGCAGTATTTT,CATSDSGTGLTDTQYF
-,-,TRBV7-3,TRBJ2-7,TGTGCCAGCAGCTTAATGCAGGGGTACGAGCAGTACTTC,CASSLMQGYEQYF
-,-,TRBV7-2,TRBJ1-5,TGTGCCAGCAGCTTAGCTACGCGGAGCAATCAGCCCCAGCATTTT,CASSLATRSNQPQHF
-,-,TRBV4-2,TRBJ2-3,TGTGCCAGCAGGTCTAGCGTAACCTTTACAGATACGCAGTATTTT,CASRSSVTFTDTQYF
-,once,TRBV6-5,TRBJ1-3,TGTGCCAGCAGTTACTCGAAGGGGTACTCTGGAAACACCATATATTTT,CASSYSKGYSGNTIYF
-,once,TRBV9,TRBJ1-2,TGTGCCAGCAGCGTAGAAGGGGGGGCGCGAGGAGAGGGCTACACCTTC,CASSVEGGARGEGYTF
-,few,TRBV29-1,TRBJ1-1,TGCAGCGTGCCTGGCGCTTTCTTT,CSVPGAFF
TRBD2,-,TRBV19,TRBJ2-1,TGTGCCAGTAGTACTAGCGGGAGGGCCTACAATGAGCAGTTCTTC,CASSTSGRAYNEQFF
TRBD1,few,TRBV11-1,TRBJ1-2,TGTGCCAGCAGCCCCCTCACCCTGGGACAGGGTGGTGGCTACACCTTC,CASSPLTLGQGGGYTF
-,-,TRBV6-4,TRBJ1-1,TGTGCCAGCCGACGGACAGCGAACACTGAAGCTTTCTTT,CASRRTANTEAFF
TRBD1,once,TRBV19,TRBJ1-5,TGTGCCAGTAGTTTGAACAGGGGGCAGGGTCAGCCCCAGCATTTT,CASSLNRGQGQPQHF
TRBD1,-,TRBV4-1,TRBJ1-6,TGCGCCAGCAGCCAAGTAGTCACAGGGGTAACCTATAATTCACCCCTCCACTTT,CASSQVVTGVTYNSPLHF
-,-,TRBV5-1,TRBJ2-7,TGCGCCAGCAGCTTGGAGCTGGGGCCCTACGAGCAGTACTTC,CASSLELGPYEQYF
TRBD1,-,TRBV7-2,TRBJ1-3,TGTGCCAGCAGCTACGGACAGGGCGCGGGAAACACCATATATTTT,CASSYGQGAGNTIYF
-,-,TRBV15,TRBJ1-6,TGTGCCACCAGCAGAGATCCGGGGGTTGTGCGATCACCCCTCCACTTT,CATSRDPGVVRSPLHF
-,few,TRBV19,TRBJ1-5,TGTGCCAGTAGTATCGGAGGGCCCCAGCATTTT,CASSIGGPQHF
TRBD1,many,TRBV2,TRBJ1-2,TGTGCCAGCAGTGACATAGGGACAGGGGGCGCTGGCTACACCTTC,CASSDIGTGGAGYTF
TRBD1,-,TRBV5-1,TRBJ1-3,TGCGCCAGCAGTCGGGACAGGGGGAACACCATATATTTT,CASSRDRGNTIYF
TRBD2,-,TRBV18,TRBJ2-5,TGTGCCAGCTCACCACCGAGCGGGGCCCAAGAGACCCAGTACTTC,CASSPPSGAQETQYF
TRBD2,-,TRBV7-8,TRBJ2-7,TGTGCCAGCAGCCGAGGACTAGCGGGCTTGGCGTACGAGCAGTACTTC,CASSRGLAGLAYEQYF
-,once,TRBV9,TRBJ1-1,TGTGCCAGCAGCGTAAGCGCGAACACTGAAGCTTTCTTT,CASSVSANTEAFF
TRBD1,few,TRBV6-5,TRBJ2-7,TGTGCCAGCAGCCGGGACAGGGAATACGAGCAGTACTTC,CASSRDREYEQYF
-,-,TRBV5-4,TRBJ1-2,TGTGCCAGCAGCTTGGTAGGGGGGGATGGCTACACCTTC,CASSLVGGDGYTF
-,-,TRBV28,TRBJ2-3,TGTGCCAGCACCGCCCCAGGGGCGAGGGACACAGATACGCAGTATTTT,CASTAPGARDTDTQYF
-,-,TRBV5-1,TRBJ1-1,TGCGCCAGCAGCTTGAACGGACTTATGAACACTGAAGCTTTCTTT,CASSLNGLMNTEAFF
-,-,TRBV3-1/TRBV3-2,TRBJ1-4,TGTGCCAGCAGCCAAGATTCCCCCCGGGAGCAAAAACTGTTTTTT,CASSQDSPREQKLFF
-,-,TRBV6-5,TRBJ2-6,TGTGCCAGCAGTTACTCGCAGGGTTATGGGGCCAACGTCCTGACTTTC,CASSYSQGYGANVLTF
-,once,TRBV2,TRBJ1-1,TGTGCCAGCAGAGTGGCAATGGACACTGAAGCTTTCTTT,CASRVAMDTEAFF
TRBD1,few,TRBV14,TRBJ1-4,TGTGCCAGCAGCCAAGATATTCCCTTCCAGGGGGCGGGTATGAATGAAAAACTGTTTTTT,CASSQDIPFQGAGMNEKLFF
-,-,TRBV20-1,TRBJ2-3,TGCAGTGCTAGTTTTAGCGGCCCGGATACGCAGTATTTT,CSASFSGPDTQYF
TRBD1,once,TRBV29-1,TRBJ2-7,TGCAGCGTTGAAGACAGGGGGTCAACCTACGAGCAGTACTTC,CSVEDRGSTYEQYF
TRBD1,-,TRBV9,TRBJ1-2,TGTGCCAGCAGCGTGACAGGGAACGACTATGGCTACACCTTC,CASSVTGNDYGYTF
TRBD2,-,TRBV6-4,TRBJ2-3,TGTGCCAGCAGTGACACTAGCGGGGGGGGACCAGATACGCAGTATTTT,CASSDTSGGGPDTQYF
-,-,TRBV7-8,TRBJ2-5,TGTGCCAGCAGCCTTCGGTTGCACTCCACCAGCGGAGAGACCCAGTACTTC,CASSLRLHSTSGETQYF
-,-,TRBV25-1,TRBJ2-1,TGTGCCAGCAGTGATAACAGACGGCCAGAGCAGTTCTTC,CASSDNRRPEQFF
TRBD1,-,TRBV5-1,TRBJ1-1,TGCGCCAGCAGCTCGGGGGACAGGGACTATAACACTGAAGCTTTCTTT,CASSSGDRDYNTEAFF